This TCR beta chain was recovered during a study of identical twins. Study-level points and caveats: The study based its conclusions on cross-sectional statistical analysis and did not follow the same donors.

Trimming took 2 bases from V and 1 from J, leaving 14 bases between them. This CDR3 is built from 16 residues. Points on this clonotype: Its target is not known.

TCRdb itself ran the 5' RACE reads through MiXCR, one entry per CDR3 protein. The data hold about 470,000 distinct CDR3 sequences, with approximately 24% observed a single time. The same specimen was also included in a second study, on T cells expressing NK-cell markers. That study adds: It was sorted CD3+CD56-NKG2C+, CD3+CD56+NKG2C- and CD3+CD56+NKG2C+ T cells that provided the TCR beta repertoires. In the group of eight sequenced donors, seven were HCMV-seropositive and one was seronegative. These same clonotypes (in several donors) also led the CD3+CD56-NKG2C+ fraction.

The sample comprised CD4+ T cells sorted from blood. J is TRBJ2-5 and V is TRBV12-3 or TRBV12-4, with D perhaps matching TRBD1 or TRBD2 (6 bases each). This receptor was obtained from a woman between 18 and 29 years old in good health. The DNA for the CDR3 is TGTGCCAGCAGTTTATTCCCGGGGGCCTTCCAAGAGACCCAGTACTTC. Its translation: CASSLFPGAFQETQYF.